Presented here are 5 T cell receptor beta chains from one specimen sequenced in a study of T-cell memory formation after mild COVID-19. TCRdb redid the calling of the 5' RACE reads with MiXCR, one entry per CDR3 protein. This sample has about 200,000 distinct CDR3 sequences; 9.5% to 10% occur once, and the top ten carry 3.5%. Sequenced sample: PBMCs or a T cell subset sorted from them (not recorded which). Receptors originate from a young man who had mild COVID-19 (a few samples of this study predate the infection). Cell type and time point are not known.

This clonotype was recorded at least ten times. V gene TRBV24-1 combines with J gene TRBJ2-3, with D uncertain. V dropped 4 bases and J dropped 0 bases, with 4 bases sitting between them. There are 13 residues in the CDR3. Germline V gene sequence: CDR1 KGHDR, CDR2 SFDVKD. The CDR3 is CATSEGSTDTQYF. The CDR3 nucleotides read TGTGCCACCAGTGAGGGGAGCACAGATACGCAGTATTTT.

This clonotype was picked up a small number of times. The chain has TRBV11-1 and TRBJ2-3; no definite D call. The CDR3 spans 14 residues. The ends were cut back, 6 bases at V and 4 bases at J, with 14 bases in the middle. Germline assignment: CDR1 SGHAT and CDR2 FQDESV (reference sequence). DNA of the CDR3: TGTGCCAGCAGTCGCGCTTCATCCCCAGATACGCAGTATTTT. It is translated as CASSRASSPDTQYF.

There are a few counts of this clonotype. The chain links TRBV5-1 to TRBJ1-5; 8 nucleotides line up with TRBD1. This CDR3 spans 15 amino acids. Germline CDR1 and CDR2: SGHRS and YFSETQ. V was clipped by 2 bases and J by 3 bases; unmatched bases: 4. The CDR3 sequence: CASSLQGVFNQPQHF. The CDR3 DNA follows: TGCGCCAGCAGCTTACAGGGGGTGTTCAATCAGCCCCAGCATTTT.

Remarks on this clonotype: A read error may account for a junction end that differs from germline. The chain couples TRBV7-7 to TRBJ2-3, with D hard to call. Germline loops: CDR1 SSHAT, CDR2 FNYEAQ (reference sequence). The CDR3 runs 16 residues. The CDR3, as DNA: TGTGCTAGCAGCCGTTCGGCCGGATCCCTGGCAGATACGCAGTATTTT. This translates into CASSRSAGSLADTQYF.

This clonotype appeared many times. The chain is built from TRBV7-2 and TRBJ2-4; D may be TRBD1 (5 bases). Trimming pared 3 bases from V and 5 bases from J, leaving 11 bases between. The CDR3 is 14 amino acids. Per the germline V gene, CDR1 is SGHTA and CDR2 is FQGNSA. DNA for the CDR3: TGTGCCAGCAGCTTCAGGGATGGGCAAAACATTCAGTACTTC. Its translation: CASSFRDGQNIQYF.